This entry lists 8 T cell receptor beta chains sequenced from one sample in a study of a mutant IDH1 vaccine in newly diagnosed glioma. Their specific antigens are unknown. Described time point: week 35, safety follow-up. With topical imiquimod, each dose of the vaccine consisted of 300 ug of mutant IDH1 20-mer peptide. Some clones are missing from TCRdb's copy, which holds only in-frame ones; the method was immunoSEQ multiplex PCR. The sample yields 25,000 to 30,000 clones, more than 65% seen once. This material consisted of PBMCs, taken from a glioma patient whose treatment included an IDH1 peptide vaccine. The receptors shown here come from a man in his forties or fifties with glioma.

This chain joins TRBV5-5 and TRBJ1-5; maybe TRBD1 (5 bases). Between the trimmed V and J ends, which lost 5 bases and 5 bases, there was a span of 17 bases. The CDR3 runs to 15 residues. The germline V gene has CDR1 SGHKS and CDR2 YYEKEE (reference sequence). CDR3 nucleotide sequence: TGTGCCAGCAGTAGCCGGGGCCGGGAGGATCAGCCCCAGCATTTT. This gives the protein CASSSRGREDQPQHF.

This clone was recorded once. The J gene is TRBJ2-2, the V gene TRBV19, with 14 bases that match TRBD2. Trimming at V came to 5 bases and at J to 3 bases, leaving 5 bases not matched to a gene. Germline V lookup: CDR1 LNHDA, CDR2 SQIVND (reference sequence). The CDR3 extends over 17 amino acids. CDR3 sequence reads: CASSQGLAGAYTGELFF. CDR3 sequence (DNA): TGTGCCAGTAGTCAGGGACTAGCGGGAGCCTACACCGGGGAGCTGTTTTTT.

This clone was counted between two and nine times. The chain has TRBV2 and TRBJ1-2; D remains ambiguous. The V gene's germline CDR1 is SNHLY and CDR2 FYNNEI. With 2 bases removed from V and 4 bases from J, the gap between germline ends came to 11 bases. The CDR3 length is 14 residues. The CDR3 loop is CASSEPGVVYGYTF. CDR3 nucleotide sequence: TGTGCCAGCAGTGAACCCGGAGTGGTCTATGGCTACACCTTC.

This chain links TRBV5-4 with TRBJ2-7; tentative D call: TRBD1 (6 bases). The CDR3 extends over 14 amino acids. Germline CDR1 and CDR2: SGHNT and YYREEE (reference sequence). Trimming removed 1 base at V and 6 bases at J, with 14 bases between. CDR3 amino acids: CASSLRGQGSEQYF. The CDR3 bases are TGTGCCAGCAGCTTGAGGGGTCAGGGGAGCGAGCAGTACTTC.

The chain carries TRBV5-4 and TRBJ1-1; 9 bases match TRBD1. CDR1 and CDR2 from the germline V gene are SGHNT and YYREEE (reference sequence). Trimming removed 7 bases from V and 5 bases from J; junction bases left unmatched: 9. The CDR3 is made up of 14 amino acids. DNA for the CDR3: TGTGCCAGCGGGGGACAGGGCTTAGGAACTGAAGCTTTCTTT. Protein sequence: CASGGQGLGTEAFF.

For the CDR3, the DNA is TGTGCCAGCAGAGGAACAGGGATGAACACTGAAGCTTTCTTT. It encodes CASRGTGMNTEAFF. The chain combines TRBV6-5 with TRBJ1-1, with D possibly being TRBD1 (6 bases). Germline CDR1 reads MNHEY; CDR2 reads SVGAGI. CDR3 length: 14 residues. Trimming left V 6 bases short and J 0 bases short, with 11 bases between.

The CDR3 loop is CASSSRTAQEYF. For the CDR3, the DNA is TGTGCCAGCAGCTCTCGGACAGCCCAGGAGTATTTT. The chain employs TRBV7-2 and TRBJ2-3; possible D gene TRBD1, 6 bases. V dropped 4 bases and J dropped 13 bases, with 15 bases sitting between them. The germline V gene has CDR1 SGHTA and CDR2 FQGNSA. This CDR3 is built from 12 residues.

For the CDR3, the DNA is TGTGCCAGCAGTTACTCCCTGGGACACTCCTACGAGCAGTACTTC. Translation: CASSYSLGHSYEQYF. J is TRBJ2-7 and V is TRBV6-5; tentatively, D is TRBD1 (6 bases). The CDR3 consists of 15 residues. From germline, CDR1 is MNHEY and CDR2 SVGAGI. V lost 0 bases and J 0 bases, leaving 9 bases between the germline ends.